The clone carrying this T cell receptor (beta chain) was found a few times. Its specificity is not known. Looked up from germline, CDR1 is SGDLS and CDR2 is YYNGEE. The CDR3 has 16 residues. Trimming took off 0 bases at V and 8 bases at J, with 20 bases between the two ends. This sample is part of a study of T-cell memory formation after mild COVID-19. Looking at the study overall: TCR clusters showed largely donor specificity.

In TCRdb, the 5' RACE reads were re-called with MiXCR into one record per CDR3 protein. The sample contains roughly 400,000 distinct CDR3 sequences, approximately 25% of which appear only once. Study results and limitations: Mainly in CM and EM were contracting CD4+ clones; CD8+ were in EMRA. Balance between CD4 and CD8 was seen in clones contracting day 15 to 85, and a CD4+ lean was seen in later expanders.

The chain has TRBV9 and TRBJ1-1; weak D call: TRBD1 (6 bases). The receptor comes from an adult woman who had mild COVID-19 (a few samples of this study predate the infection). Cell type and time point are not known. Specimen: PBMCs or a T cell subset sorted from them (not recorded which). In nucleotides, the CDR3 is TGTGCCAGCAGCGTAGGGGGGGGGCAGAGCAACGACGAAGCTTTCTTT. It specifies CASSVGGGQSNDEAFF.